This record looks at one T cell receptor (beta chain) sequence and its context. As yet, its antigen is unknown. These data are taken from a study of metastatic and nonmetastatic thyroid tumors. As for the study in general: Blood and tumor or nodule tissue repertoires from malignant and benign thyroid patients were compared.

Every patient was untreated before thyroid surgery. In the source study's methods: Using the CDR3 differences seen across clinicopathological groups, the authors built a distant-metastasis classifier for papillary thyroid cancer, which was meant to discriminate distant-metastatic patients. TCRdb reprocessed the PCR reads using MiXCR. The V and J calls come from TCRdb's annotation, not from the publication. Here the sample spans tens of thousands of clones, about a sixth being singletons. Broader study findings: Malignant thyroid tumors reportedly had TCR beta diversity that was significantly higher than in benign nodules, in blood and tumor.

This TCR came from a male donor with papillary thyroid cancer or a benign thyroid nodule (not recorded which). Some clones in this sample may be carry-over from other donors' samples. Sequencing was performed on blood.

As DNA, the CDR3 is TGCAGTGCGACCGAACTAGGGACCGGAGGTGATTCACCCCTCCACTTT. It is translated as CSATELGTGGDSPLHF. The V call is TRBV20-1, the J call TRBJ1-6, with a tentative D call TRBD1 (5 bases). The CDR3 is made up of 16 amino acids. V lost 6 bases to trimming and J lost 8 bases, with 23 bases between them. Germline CDR1 and CDR2: DFQATT and SNEGSKA (reference sequence).